Detailed here is one TCR beta chain. The target antigen is unknown. Some clones are missing from TCRdb's copy, which holds only in-frame ones; the method was immunoSEQ multiplex PCR. The table has a few hundred thousand clones, approximately 92% seen once. Treatment here: over 15 received Ad26.COV2.S at low or high dose, single or two shots; about 5 received placebo; per-sample allocation not given. Day 63 following the first vaccine or placebo injection was when the samples were taken. This Boston cohort included adults aged 18-55 years. Ad26.COV2.S expressed prefusion-stabilized spike from the original Wuhan strain. This specimen comes from a study of Ad26.COV2.S vaccination and SARS-CoV-2 variants. For the study at large: Once or twice, 56 days apart, Ad26.COV2.S was delivered intramuscularly.

Study outcomes and limitations: Those who received the vaccine showed greater spike-specific TCR breadth than those given placebo.

Germline V gene sequence: CDR1 SGHTA, CDR2 FQGNSA. V was pared by 5 bases and J by 1 base, with 16 bases between. The CDR3 length is 16 residues. Material: peripheral blood, obtained in a trial of Ad26.COV2.S vaccine versus placebo. This receptor was taken from a person aged 18-65 years who received the Ad26.COV2.S COVID-19 vaccine or a placebo. The V and J genes are TRBV7-2 and TRBJ2-3, with D possibly TRBD2 on 6 matching bases. CDR3: CASSPIVPSGTDTQYF. CDR3 sequence (DNA): TGTGCCAGCAGCCCTATAGTGCCTAGCGGCACAGATACGCAGTATTTT.